Here is one T cell receptor beta chain with its context. The sample is drawn from a study of blood T cell repertoires in COVID-19. CDR1 and CDR2 (germline): SGHNT, YENEEA. This CDR3 is 13 amino acids long. Trimming took 3 bases from V and 4 from J, leaving 9 bases between them. The assay was immunoSEQ multiplex PCR, and TCRdb's table has in-frame clones only and misses some. The sample lists 250,000 or so clones; about 90% were seen once. The source is a woman between 35 and 50 years old who had recovered from COVID-19. The material sequenced was peripheral blood. The rearrangement links TRBV11-3 to TRBJ1-1; D is undetermined. CDR3 coding DNA: TGTGCCAGCAGCTTTGGCGGAGCCACTGAAGCTTTCTTT. It is translated as CASSFGGATEAFF.